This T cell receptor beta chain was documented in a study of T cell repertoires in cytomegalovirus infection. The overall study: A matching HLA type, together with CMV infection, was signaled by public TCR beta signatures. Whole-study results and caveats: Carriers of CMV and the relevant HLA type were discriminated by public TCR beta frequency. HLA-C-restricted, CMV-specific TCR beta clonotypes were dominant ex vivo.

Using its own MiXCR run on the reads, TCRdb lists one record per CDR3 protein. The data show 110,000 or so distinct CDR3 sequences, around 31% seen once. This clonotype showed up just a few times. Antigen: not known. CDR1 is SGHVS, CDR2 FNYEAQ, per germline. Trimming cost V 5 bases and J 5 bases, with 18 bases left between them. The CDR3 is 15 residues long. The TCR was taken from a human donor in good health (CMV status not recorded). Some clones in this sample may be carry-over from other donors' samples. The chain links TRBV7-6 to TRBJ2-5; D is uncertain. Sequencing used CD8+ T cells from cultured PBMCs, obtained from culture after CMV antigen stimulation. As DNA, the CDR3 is TGTGCCAGCAGCCCCCGGTCGACTCCCCGGGAGACCCAGTACTTC. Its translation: CASSPRSTPRETQYF. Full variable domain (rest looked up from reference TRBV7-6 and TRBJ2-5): GAGVSQSPRYKVTKRGQDVALRCDPISGHVSLYWYRQALGQGPEFLTYFNYEAQQDKSGLPNDRFSAERPEGSISTLTIQRTEQRDSAMYRCASSPRSTPRETQYFGPGTRLLVL.